This section outlines one TCR beta chain sequence together with its context. The antigen remains undetermined. The data derive from a study of shared clonotypes between healthy human individuals. Turning to the study itself: The study drew on a couple of women and three men aged 18 to 49 as donors. Broader study findings: Clonotypes which were not shared had lower generation probabilities than clonotypes that all four donors shared.

V gave up 3 bases and J gave up 3 bases; unmatched junction bases: 2. The CDR3 totals 15 residues. Germline CDR1 MGHRA, CDR2 YSYEKL. TCRdb's table, derived via immunoSEQ multiplex PCR, lists solely in-frame clones and lacks some. The data hold about 2.4 million clones, with around 94% observed a single time. The sequence was obtained from a man between 18 and 35 years old in good health. The rearrangement uses TRBV4-1 and TRBJ2-7; TRBD2 matches 13 bases. The specimen was naive CD4+ T cells sorted from blood. Subset noted: CD45RA+ positively selected. The DNA for the CDR3 is TGCGCCAGCAGCCAGTGGACTAGCGGGGGCTACGAGCAGTACTTC. Translation gives CASSQWTSGGYEQYF.